A single T cell receptor (beta chain) is shown here with its context. This sample was taken from a study of blood T cell repertoires in COVID-19. Study-level background: The samples span acute and convalescent COVID-19 from the United States, Italy and Spain. Nucleic acid was either cDNA or gDNA, and it came from T cells, B-cell-depleted T cells, or PBMCs.

The data were produced by immunoSEQ multiplex PCR, yet TCRdb's version contains in-frame clones alone and is incomplete. The sample yields 200,000 to 300,000 clones, roughly four fifths seen once. The CDR3 spans 14 residues. The J segment lost 1 base and the V segment lost 6 bases, leaving 4 bases of the junction unmatched. CDR1 SGHTA and CDR2 FQGNSA come from the germline V gene. Sequencing was carried out using peripheral blood. This chain uses TRBV7-2 with TRBJ2-3, with 7 positions matching TRBD2. This receptor was taken from a man between 25 and 39 years old who had recovered from COVID-19. The DNA of the CDR3 is TGTGCCAGCAGGGGTCGGGGGGGCACAGATACGCAGTATTTT. Translating it yields CASRGRGGTDTQYF.